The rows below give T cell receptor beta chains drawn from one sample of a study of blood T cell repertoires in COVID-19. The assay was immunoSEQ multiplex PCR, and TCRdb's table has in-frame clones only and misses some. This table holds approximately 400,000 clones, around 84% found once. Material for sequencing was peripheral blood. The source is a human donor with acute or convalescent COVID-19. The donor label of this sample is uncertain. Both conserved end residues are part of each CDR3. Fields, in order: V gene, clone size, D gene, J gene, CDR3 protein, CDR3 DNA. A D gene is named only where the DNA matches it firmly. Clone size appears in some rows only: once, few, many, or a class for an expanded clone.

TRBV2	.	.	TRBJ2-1	CASSVVNGAYEQFF	TGTGCCAGCAGTGTGGTAAATGGGGCCTATGAGCAGTTCTTC
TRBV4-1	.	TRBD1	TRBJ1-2	CASSLGQGVGYTF	TGCGCCAGCAGCCTGGGACAGGGGGTTGGCTACACCTTC
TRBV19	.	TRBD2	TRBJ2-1	CASSIPSGRAHEQFF	TGTGCCAGTAGTATCCCTAGCGGGAGGGCCCATGAGCAGTTCTTC
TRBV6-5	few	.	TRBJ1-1	CASSYGGTDIKAFF	TGTGCCAGCAGTTACGGCGGGACGGATATAAAAGCTTTCTTT
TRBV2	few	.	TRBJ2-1	CASRGAGQYNEQFF	TGTGCCAGCAGAGGTGCGGGACAGTACAATGAGCAGTTCTTC
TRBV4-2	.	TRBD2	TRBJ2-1	CASSQFLAGASNEQFF	TGTGCCAGCAGCCAGTTTCTAGCGGGAGCCTCCAATGAGCAGTTCTTC
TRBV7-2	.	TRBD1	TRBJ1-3	CASSARTGSGNTIYF	TGTGCCAGCAGCGCGCGGACAGGGTCTGGAAACACCATATATTTT
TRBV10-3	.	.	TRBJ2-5	CAISEGRGMQTQYF	TGTGCCATCAGTGAGGGGAGGGGGATGCAGACCCAGTACTTC
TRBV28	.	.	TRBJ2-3	CASSLGGGGYTDTQYF	TGTGCCAGCAGTTTGGGTGGGGGGGGCTACACAGATACGCAGTATTTT
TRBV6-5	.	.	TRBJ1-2	CASSYERGATDGYTF	TGTGCCAGCAGTTATGAGCGGGGGGCGACGGATGGCTACACCTTC
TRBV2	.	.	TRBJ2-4	CASSKEILAKNIQYF	TGTGCCAGCAGTAAGGAGATTCTAGCCAAAAACATTCAGTACTTC
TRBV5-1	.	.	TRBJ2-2	CASSNTAGQSAGELFF	TGCGCCAGCAGCAACACCGCAGGGCAATCAGCGGGGGAGCTGTTTTTT
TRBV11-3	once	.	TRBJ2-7	CASSSTNTYEQYF	TGTGCCAGCAGCTCAACCAACACCTACGAGCAGTACTTC
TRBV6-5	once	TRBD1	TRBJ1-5	CASRIMGQGNQPQHF	TGTGCCAGCAGGATTATGGGACAGGGCAATCAGCCCCAGCATTTT
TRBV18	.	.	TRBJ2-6	CASSQGASGANVLTF	TGTGCCAGCTCACAAGGAGCCTCTGGGGCCAACGTCCTGACTTTC
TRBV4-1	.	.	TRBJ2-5	CASSQVRGGGPQQETQYF	TGCGCCAGCAGCCAAGTAAGGGGAGGTGGGCCCCAACAAGAGACCCAGTACTTC
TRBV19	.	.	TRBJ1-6	CASSWAREYNSPLHF	TGTGCCAGTAGTTGGGCCCGTGAGTATAATTCACCCCTCCACTTT
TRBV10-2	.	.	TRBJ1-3	CASSELSGNTIYF	TGCGCCAGCAGTGAACTCTCTGGAAACACCATATATTTT
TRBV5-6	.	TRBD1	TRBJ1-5	CASSLGQGHQPQHF	TGTGCCAGCAGCTTGGGACAGGGGCACCAGCCCCAGCATTTT
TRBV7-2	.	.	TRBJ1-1	CASSLRGLAEAFF	TGTGCCAGCAGCTTAAGAGGGTTGGCTGAAGCTTTCTTT
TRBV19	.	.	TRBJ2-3	CASRASPSTDTQYF	TGTGCCAGTAGGGCTAGCCCGAGCACAGATACGCAGTATTTT
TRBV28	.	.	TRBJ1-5	CASSLFGGSSNQPQHF	TGTGCCAGCAGTTTATTCGGGGGTAGCAGCAATCAGCCCCAGCATTTT
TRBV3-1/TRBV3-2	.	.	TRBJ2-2	CASSQRQGGTTGELFF	TGTGCCAGCAGCCAGAGGCAGGGTGGTACCACCGGGGAGCTGTTTTTT
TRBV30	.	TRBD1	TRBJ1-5	CAWNSGTGVNQPQHF	TGTGCCTGGAACTCCGGGACAGGGGTCAATCAGCCCCAGCATTTT
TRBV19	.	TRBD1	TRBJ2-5	CASSIEGQGVETQYF	TGTGCCAGTAGTATAGAGGGACAGGGAGTGGAGACCCAGTACTTC
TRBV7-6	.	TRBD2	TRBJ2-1	CASSRLAGASYNEQFF	TGTGCCAGCAGCCGACTAGCGGGAGCCTCCTACAATGAGCAGTTCTTC
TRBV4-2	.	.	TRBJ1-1	CASSQEVGQLAMNTEAFF	TGTGCCAGCAGCCAAGAAGTCGGACAGCTCGCTATGAACACTGAAGCTTTCTTT
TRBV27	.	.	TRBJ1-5	CASSLIGARQPQHF	TGTGCCAGCAGTTTGATAGGAGCCCGTCAGCCCCAGCATTTT
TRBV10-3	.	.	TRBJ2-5	CAISDRDSRQETQYF	TGTGCCATCAGTGATCGGGACTCCCGTCAAGAGACCCAGTACTTC
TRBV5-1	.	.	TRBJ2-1	CASSLALSSYNEQFF	TGCGCCAGCAGCTTGGCCCTCAGCTCCTACAATGAGCAGTTCTTC
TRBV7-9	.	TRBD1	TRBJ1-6	CASRRPGDRQNSPLHF	TGTGCCAGCAGGAGACCCGGGGACAGGCAGAATTCACCCCTCCACTTT
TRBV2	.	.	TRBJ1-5	CASSGGRNYQPQHF	TGTGCCAGCAGTGGGGGGAGGAATTATCAGCCCCAGCATTTT
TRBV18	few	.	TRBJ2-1	CASSPQGLREQFF	TGTGCCAGCTCACCACAGGGGTTGAGGGAGCAGTTCTTC
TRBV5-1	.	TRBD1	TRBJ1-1	CASGRAGTGGGNTEAFF	TGCGCCAGCGGCCGAGCCGGGACAGGGGGCGGGAACACTGAAGCTTTCTTT
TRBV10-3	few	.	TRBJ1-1	CASTVKQMNTEAFF	TGTGCCAGCACGGTGAAGCAAATGAACACTGAAGCTTTCTTT
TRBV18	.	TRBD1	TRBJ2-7	CASSPPDRDYEQYF	TGTGCCAGCTCACCGCCCGACAGGGACTACGAGCAGTACTTC
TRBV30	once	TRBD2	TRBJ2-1	CACASGRRGEQFF	TGTGCCTGTGCTAGCGGGAGAAGGGGGGAGCAGTTCTTC
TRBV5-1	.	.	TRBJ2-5	CASSLAGLPGETQYF	TGCGCCAGCAGCTTGGCCGGACTACCGGGGGAGACCCAGTACTTC
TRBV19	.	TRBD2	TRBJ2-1	CASSIAAGTINEQFF	TGTGCCAGTAGTATAGCGGCCGGGACTATCAATGAGCAGTTCTTC
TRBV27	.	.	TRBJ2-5	CASSSTQETQYF	TGTGCCAGCAGTTCCACACAAGAGACCCAGTACTTC
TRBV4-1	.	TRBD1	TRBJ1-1	CASSQGPTGGSPEAFF	TGCGCCAGCAGCCAGGGCCCGACAGGGGGATCACCTGAAGCTTTCTTT
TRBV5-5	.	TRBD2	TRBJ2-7	CASSSTSRLAGRDYEQYF	TGTGCCAGCAGCTCAACCTCCAGACTAGCGGGGCGTGACTACGAGCAGTACTTC
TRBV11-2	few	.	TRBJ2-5	CASSLYVGAGETQYF	TGTGCCAGCAGCTTATATGTGGGGGCCGGAGAGACCCAGTACTTC
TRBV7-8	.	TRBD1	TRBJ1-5	CASSPMGQGASQPQHF	TGTGCCAGCAGCCCGATGGGACAGGGGGCGAGTCAGCCCCAGCATTTT
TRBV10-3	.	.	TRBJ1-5	CAISENGGVVRPQHF	TGTGCCATCAGTGAAAACGGGGGGGTAGTTCGGCCCCAGCATTTT
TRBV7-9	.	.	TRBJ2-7	CASSLAAGLGEQYF	TGTGCCAGCAGCTTAGCGGCAGGGCTGGGCGAGCAGTACTTC
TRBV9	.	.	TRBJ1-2	CASSVDASYGYTF	TGTGCCAGCAGCGTAGACGCGAGCTATGGCTACACCTTC
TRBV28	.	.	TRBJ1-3	CASSLRTGGGGNTIYF	TGTGCCAGCAGTTTACGCACTGGGGGGGGTGGAAACACCATATATTTT
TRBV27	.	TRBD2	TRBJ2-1	CASIGTSGDNEQFF	TGTGCCAGCATAGGGACTAGCGGGGACAATGAGCAGTTCTTC
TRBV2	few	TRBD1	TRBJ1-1	CASSGIGTGKAFF	TGTGCCAGCAGTGGGATTGGGACAGGGAAAGCTTTCTTT
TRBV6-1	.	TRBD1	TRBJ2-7	CASSGRQGSLSYEQYF	TGTGCCAGCAGTGGCCGACAGGGATCCCTCTCCTACGAGCAGTACTTC